Given below is one TCR beta chain in context. Sequencing was performed with immunoSEQ multiplex PCR; in TCRdb, only in-frame clones are kept and a portion is missing. The profile shows tens of thousands of clones, around nine tenths of them singletons. The data originate from a study of blood T cell repertoires in COVID-19. The CDR3 is 15 amino acids. The J segment lost 8 bases and the V segment lost 4 bases, leaving 9 bases of the junction unmatched. CDR1 is KGHDR and CDR2 is SFDVKD in the germline V gene. Sequenced material: peripheral blood. This chain joins TRBV24-1 and TRBJ2-1, with 8 bases identical to TRBD2. This receptor was taken from a woman aged 55-75 years with active COVID-19. The CDR3 nucleotides are TGTGCCACCAGTGACGGGGGGGCGGGGTTCCATGAGCAGTTCTTC. Protein sequence: CATSDGGAGFHEQFF.